This T cell receptor beta chain is from a study of cytomegalovirus exposure and HLA in healthy donors. PCR amplification relied on 60 Vbeta primers (plus 13 Jbeta primers). Measured with immunoSEQ multiplex PCR; TCRdb has only the in-frame clones, and not every one. The data contain about 110,000 clones, roughly 80% of them singletons. Notes on the study in general: Reported findings show TCR beta sequences accurately forecast HLA-A and HLA-B alleles in most subjects. The authors considered a cluster of highly shared sequence variants likely to be a sequencing artifact.

Regarding this clone: The antigen remains undetermined.

CDR3 length equals 14 residues. Trimming pared 2 bases from V and 0 bases from J, leaving 7 bases between. Germline-derived CDR1 and CDR2 are SEHNR and FQNEAQ (reference sequence). The sequence came from a woman between 45 and 60 years old in good health and CMV-seropositive. The sequencing sample was made of PBMCs. The rearrangement uses TRBV7-9 and TRBJ1-1; perhaps TRBD1 as D (5 bases). The CDR3 nucleotides are TGTGCCAGCAGCTTACAGGGATTGAACACTGAAGCTTTCTTT. It codes for CASSLQGLNTEAFF.